A single sample gave rise to the 25 T cell receptor beta chains below, sequenced in a study of T-cell memory formation after mild COVID-19. TCRdb used MiXCR to reprocess the 5' RACE reads, holding one entry per CDR3 protein. The sample records around 410,000 distinct CDR3 sequences, more than 20% being singletons. Sequencing was performed on PBMCs or a T cell subset sorted from them (not recorded which). These receptors were obtained from an adult woman who had mild COVID-19 (a few samples of this study predate the infection). Cell type and time point are not known.

This clonotype was found a few times. This chain connects TRBV4-2 to TRBJ2-3; D remains unclear. Germline CDR1 reads LGHNA; CDR2 reads YNFKEQ. This CDR3 has 14 residues. Trimming shortened V by 1 base and J by 2 bases, and 7 bases separated the two germline ends. The chain's CDR3 is CASSQGAYTDTQYF. The DNA for the CDR3 is TGTGCCAGCAGCCAAGGGGCCTACACAGATACGCAGTATTTT.

The table lists this clonotype with a few counts. The gene calls are TRBV24-1 and TRBJ2-3; TRBD1 matches at 7 bases. Unmatched junction bases numbered 1, after V lost 5 bases and J lost 0 bases. Germline CDR1 is KGHDR and CDR2 is SFDVKD. This CDR3 is 14 amino acids long. CDR3 bases: TGTGCCACCAGTGTGACAGGGAGCACAGATACGCAGTATTTT. It translates to CATSVTGSTDTQYF.

This clonotype was observed a few times. The V gene is TRBV3-1, the J gene TRBJ2-3; 8 bases are a match to TRBD2. The CDR3 covers 17 residues. Germline assignment: CDR1 LGHDT and CDR2 YNNKEL (reference sequence). V trimming: 1 base; J trimming: 2 bases; junction bases outside the gene matches: 8. As DNA, the CDR3 is TGTGCCAGCAGCCAAGGTTATGGCGGGGGGTTCACAGATACGCAGTATTTT. It is translated as CASSQGYGGGFTDTQYF.

V usage is TRBV6-2 or TRBV6-3 and J usage is TRBJ2-1; 7 bases line up with TRBD2. This CDR3 has 15 residues. Germline-derived CDR1 and CDR2 are MNHEY and SVGEGT. The V segment lost 2 bases and the J segment 2 bases; nucleotides outside the gene matches: 3. CDR3 coding DNA: TGTGCCAGCAGTTACGTAGGACTAGCCTACAATGAGCAGTTCTTC. Its translation: CASSYVGLAYNEQFF.

This clonotype has at least ten counts. The J gene is TRBJ1-1, the V gene TRBV20-1; D unclear. The germline V and J ends were trimmed by 5 bases and 0 bases, with 7 bases remaining between them. The germline V gene has CDR1 DFQATT and CDR2 SNEGSKA (reference sequence). The CDR3 extends over 12 amino acids. CDR3 region: CSAQLMNTEAFF. The CDR3 DNA reads as TGCAGTGCTCAACTTATGAACACTGAAGCTTTCTTT.

This clonotype turned up a few times. The chain uses TRBV29-1 and TRBJ1-2, with D unclear. In germline, CDR1 is SQVTM, CDR2 ANQGSEA. The V and J ends lost 7 bases and 8 bases respectively, with 11 bases between them. The CDR3 is 10 residues long. The CDR3 coding sequence is TGCAGCGCCTGGATGGTGGGCTACACCTTC. Translation gives CSAWMVGYTF. Complete variable domain (other parts from reference TRBV29-1 and TRBJ1-2): SAVISQKPSRDICQRGTSLTIQCQVDSQVTMMFWYRQQPGQSLTLIATANQGSEATYESGFVIDKFPISRPNLTFSTLTVSNMSPEDSSIYLCSAWMVGYTFGSGTRLTVV.

The rearrangement links TRBV7-2 to TRBJ2-1; 8 bases match TRBD2. The V and J ends lost 5 bases and 2 bases, in that order; junction bases with no gene match: 11. The germline V gene encodes CDR1 SGHTA and CDR2 FQGNSA. CDR3 length equals 17 residues. The CDR3 loop reads CASSVGPAGDPYNEQFF. The CDR3 DNA reads as TGTGCCAGCAGCGTCGGTCCAGCGGGAGACCCCTACAATGAGCAGTTCTTC.

This sequence joins TRBV5-5 and TRBJ2-1; 7 positions agree with TRBD1. V was pared by 4 bases and J by 3 bases, with 4 bases of the junction left unmatched. The CDR3 has 14 residues. Germline V CDR1 and CDR2: SGHKS, YYEKEE (reference sequence). In DNA, the CDR3 is TGTGCCAGCAGCGCGACAGGGTTCTACAATGAGCAGTTCTTC. The encoded protein is CASSATGFYNEQFF.

This clonotype was found a few times. The chain employs TRBV13 and TRBJ2-7; D may match TRBD1 or TRBD2 (6 bases each). The CDR3 sequence is 13 residues long. Trimming stripped 5 bases from V and 5 bases from J, with 13 bases between. Germline-derived CDR1 and CDR2 are PRHDT and FYEKMQ (reference sequence). CDR3 in DNA: TGTGCCAGCAGCCTTTGGGGGGCGGACGAGCAGTACTTC. Protein product: CASSLWGADEQYF.

This clonotype was detected a few times. The rearrangement joins TRBV24-1 to TRBJ2-7, with D possibly being TRBD1 (6 bases). This CDR3 spans 14 amino acids. Per the germline V gene, CDR1 is KGHDR and CDR2 is SFDVKD. The V gene lost 2 bases and the J gene lost 5 bases, with 12 bases spanning the gap. CDR3 region: CATSDSTTGHEQYF. The CDR3 DNA follows: TGTGCCACCAGTGATTCTACGACAGGCCACGAGCAGTACTTC.

The sample holds many counts of this clonotype. The CDR3 sequence is CASSLSPLAGGYNEQFF. As DNA, the CDR3 is TGCGCCAGCAGCTTATCTCCCCTAGCGGGAGGGTATAATGAGCAGTTCTTC. This chain links TRBV5-1 with TRBJ2-1; 12 nucleotides match TRBD2. CDR1 and CDR2 from the germline V gene are SGHRS and YFSETQ. The CDR3 spans 17 residues. V lost 2 bases, J lost 7 bases, and 10 bases stayed unmatched.

This CDR3 is CASSQDGGAGLRSNQPQHF. In DNA, the CDR3 is TGCGCCAGCAGCCAAGATGGGGGCGCGGGGTTAAGAAGCAATCAGCCCCAGCATTTT. The rearrangement joins TRBV4-1 to TRBJ1-5, with D tentatively TRBD1 (6 bases). The CDR3 contains 19 residues. CDR1 MGHRA and CDR2 YSYEKL come from the germline V gene. Deletions cut 0 bases from V and 1 base from J, with 19 bases between.

V and J are TRBV7-9 and TRBJ2-5; D is unresolved. The V gene's germline CDR1 is SEHNR and CDR2 FQNEAQ (reference sequence). V was clipped by 1 base and J by 6 bases, with 9 bases between them. This CDR3 has 13 amino acids. The DNA of the CDR3 is TGTGCCAGCAGCTTAGTAGGGCTACAGACCCAGTACTTC. The encoded protein is CASSLVGLQTQYF. The whole variable domain, filled in from reference TRBV7-9 and TRBJ2-5, reads DTGVSQNPRHKITKRGQNVTFRCDPISEHNRLYWYRQTLGQGPEFLTYFQNEAQLEKSRLLSDRFSAERPKGSFSTLEIQRTEQGDSAMYLCASSLVGLQTQYFGPGTRLLVL.

This clonotype was seen more than once but under ten times. The chain links TRBV6-5 to TRBJ2-7; D gene uncertain. Germline-derived CDR1 and CDR2 are MNHEY and SVGAGI. Trimming pared 0 bases from V and 1 base from J, leaving 10 bases between. This CDR3 is 15 amino acids long. In DNA form, the CDR3 reads TGTGCCAGCAGTTACTCGGGATCCGGGTCCTACGAGCAGTACTTC. It is translated as CASSYSGSGSYEQYF.

In its sample, this clonotype was seen a few times. The V and J genes are TRBV7-8 and TRBJ2-2, with 9 nucleotides matching TRBD2. Germline-derived CDR1 and CDR2 are SGHVS and FQNEAQ. V lost 6 bases to trimming and J lost 3 bases; unmatched junction nucleotides: 5. The CDR3 contains 15 residues. CDR3 loop: CASRGGGADTGELFF. Here the CDR3 DNA reads TGTGCCAGCAGAGGCGGGGGGGCCGACACCGGGGAGCTGTTTTTT.

CDR3 sequence reads: CASAAGTGYGETQYF. In nucleotides, the CDR3 is TGTGCCAGCGCAGCGGGAACGGGCTATGGGGAGACCCAGTACTTC. The chain has TRBV6-5 and TRBJ2-5, with TRBD2 identical over 7 bases. This CDR3 contains 15 residues. The germline V gene encodes CDR1 MNHEY and CDR2 SVGAGI. The V gene end was trimmed by 8 bases and the J gene end by 5 bases; junction bases not matched to a gene: 14.

The chain carries TRBV7-8 and TRBJ1-5; D gene uncertain. This CDR3 comprises 12 residues. The V and J ends lost 5 bases and 3 bases respectively, with 5 bases between them. The germline CDR1 and CDR2 sequences are SGHVS and FQNEAQ. CDR3 DNA: TGTGCCAGCAGCGTTCCCAATCAGCCCCAGCATTTT. As protein: CASSVPNQPQHF.

This clonotype was picked up many times. The chain couples TRBV12-3 or TRBV12-4 to TRBJ2-3, with D possibly being TRBD1 (6 bases). V was trimmed by 8 bases and J by 2 bases, leaving 14 bases between them. This CDR3 is 14 amino acids long. CDR3 sequence: CASDFGQNTDTQYF. The CDR3 region has the DNA TGTGCCAGCGACTTTGGACAGAACACAGATACGCAGTATTTT.

This chain links TRBV20-1 with TRBJ2-7; no definite D call. The V gene lost 6 bases and the J gene lost 3 bases, with 15 bases spanning the gap. This CDR3 contains 13 residues. CDR1 DFQATT and CDR2 SNEGSKA come from the germline V gene (reference sequence). The CDR3: CSAESDYNYEQYF. The CDR3, as DNA: TGCAGTGCAGAGTCTGATTATAACTACGAGCAGTACTTC.

This clonotype was detected only a few times. This chain uses TRBV29-1 with TRBJ1-1; no reliable D call. V was cut by 3 bases and J by 6 bases, with 11 bases left in between. This CDR3 has 12 residues. Germline V gene sequence: CDR1 SQVTM, CDR2 ANQGSEA. CDR3: CSVDLGRPEAFF. CDR3 DNA sequence: TGCAGCGTTGACTTAGGGAGGCCTGAAGCTTTCTTT.

This clonotype was seen a few times. This chain uses TRBV27 with TRBJ2-7; 7 nucleotides agree with TRBD1. V lost 5 bases to trimming and J lost 5 bases; unmatched junction nucleotides: 9. Germline assignment: CDR1 MNHEY and CDR2 SMNVEV (reference sequence). There are 14 residues in the CDR3. The CDR3 spells CASSPIDRDHEQYF. In DNA form, the CDR3 reads TGTGCCAGCAGTCCCATAGACAGGGACCACGAGCAGTACTTC.

This clonotype appeared a few times. The J gene is TRBJ2-7, the V gene TRBV18; 8 nucleotides align to TRBD1. This CDR3 has 17 amino acids. Germline assignment: CDR1 KGHSH and CDR2 LQKENI. V shed 0 bases, J shed 2 bases, and the junction held 9 bases outside the gene matches. Written as DNA, the CDR3 is TGTGCCAGCTCACCACCTCGGGGACAGGTTATTACCTACGAGCAGTACTTC. It translates to CASSPPRGQVITYEQYF.

This clonotype has just a few counts. The J gene is TRBJ2-3, the V gene TRBV2; TRBD2 is a possible D gene (6 bases). Trimming took off 7 bases at V and 2 bases at J, with 19 bases between the two ends. The CDR3 spans 16 residues. CDR1 SNHLY and CDR2 FYNNEI come from the germline V gene. CDR3 sequence: CASIQNSGTPTDTQYF. The DNA for the CDR3 is TGTGCCAGCATCCAAAATAGCGGTACCCCCACAGATACGCAGTATTTT.

This sequence joins TRBV12-3 or TRBV12-4 and TRBJ1-5; D remains unclear. This CDR3 comprises 12 residues. V was pared by 4 bases and J by 6 bases, with 7 bases between. CDR3 loop: CASSYWGQPQHF. In DNA form, the CDR3 reads TGTGCCAGCAGTTACTGGGGTCAGCCCCAGCATTTT.

This clonotype was seen a handful of times. The junction departs from the called germline gene at one end, perhaps through a read error. The V call is TRBV7-8, the J call TRBJ2-1; 9 nucleotides agree with TRBD2. The CDR3 spans 14 residues. The V gene's germline CDR1 is SGHVS and CDR2 FQNEAQ. The CDR3 sequence: CASSLAGEGNEQFF. The CDR3 DNA follows: TGTGCCAGCAGTTTAGCGGGAGAGGGGAATGAGCAGTTCTTC.